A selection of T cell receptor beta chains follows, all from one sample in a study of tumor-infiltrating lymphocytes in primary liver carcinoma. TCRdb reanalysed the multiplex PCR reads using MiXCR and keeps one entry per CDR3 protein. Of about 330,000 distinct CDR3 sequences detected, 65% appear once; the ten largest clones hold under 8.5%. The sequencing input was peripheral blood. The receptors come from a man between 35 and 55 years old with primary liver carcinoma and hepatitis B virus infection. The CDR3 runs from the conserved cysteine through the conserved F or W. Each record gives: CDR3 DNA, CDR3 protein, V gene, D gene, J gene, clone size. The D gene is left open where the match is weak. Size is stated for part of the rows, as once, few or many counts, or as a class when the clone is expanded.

CDR3 DNA: TGTGCCAGCAGACCCATGAGCTCCAATGAGCAGTTCTTC
CDR3 protein: CASRPMSSNEQFF
V gene: TRBV6-2/TRBV6-3
D gene: .
J gene: TRBJ2-1
clone size: many

CDR3 DNA: TGTGCCAGCAGCATACGAAGCAGGGTCTACGGGCAGTACTTC
CDR3 protein: CASSIRSRVYGQYF
V gene: TRBV11-2
D gene: .
J gene: TRBJ2-7
clone size: .

CDR3 DNA: TGTGCCAGCAGCTTGGCCCCAGGGGATTCACCCCTCCACTTT
CDR3 protein: CASSLAPGDSPLHF
V gene: TRBV5-1
D gene: .
J gene: TRBJ1-6
clone size: .

CDR3 DNA: TGTGCAAGCAGCTTAGAAGTGACAGCACTCGAGCAGTACTTC
CDR3 protein: CASSLEVTALEQYF
V gene: TRBV11-2
D gene: .
J gene: TRBJ2-7
clone size: .

CDR3 DNA: TGTGCCAGCAGCTTGACTATCGCTAAAGCCTACGAGCAGTACTTC
CDR3 protein: CASSLTIAKAYEQYF
V gene: TRBV5-5
D gene: .
J gene: TRBJ2-7
clone size: .

CDR3 DNA: TGCGCCAGCAGTGAGTCGACATCGAGCTCCTACAATGAGCAGTTCTTC
CDR3 protein: CASSESTSSSYNEQFF
V gene: TRBV10-1
D gene: .
J gene: TRBJ2-1
clone size: .

CDR3 DNA: TGTGCCAGCTTCGAGGGAGGGACGAATGAGCAGTTCTTC
CDR3 protein: CASFEGGTNEQFF
V gene: TRBV7-9
D gene: TRBD2
J gene: TRBJ2-1
clone size: .

CDR3 DNA: TGTGCCATCAGTGAAGCCGGACCGCGCTATGGCTACACCTTC
CDR3 protein: CAISEAGPRYGYTF
V gene: TRBV6-1
D gene: .
J gene: TRBJ1-2
clone size: .

CDR3 DNA: TGTGCCAGCAGCTTAGATGTCGGGGGCCGTAACACCGGGGAGCCGTTTTTT
CDR3 protein: CASSLDVGGRNTGEPFF
V gene: TRBV11-2
D gene: .
J gene: TRBJ2-2
clone size: .

CDR3 DNA: TGTGCCACCAGTGATCAGGGGGCAGGATCCTACAATGAGCAGTTCTTC
CDR3 protein: CATSDQGAGSYNEQFF
V gene: TRBV24-1
D gene: TRBD1
J gene: TRBJ2-1
clone size: .

CDR3 DNA: TGTGCCAGCAGTCCCCCTGGGGTGGGGACAGCAGCTTTCTTT
CDR3 protein: CASSPPGVGTAAFF
V gene: TRBV28
D gene: TRBD1
J gene: TRBJ1-1
clone size: .

CDR3 DNA: TGTGCCAGCAGTCTTTCCACAGATACGCTGTATTTT
CDR3 protein: CASSLSTDTLYF
V gene: TRBV6-2/TRBV6-3
D gene: .
J gene: TRBJ2-3
clone size: .

CDR3 DNA: TGTGCCAGCAGCTATCGTGCCGTGGGGGCTTCAGATACGCAGTATTTT
CDR3 protein: CASSYRAVGASDTQYF
V gene: TRBV5-6
D gene: .
J gene: TRBJ2-3
clone size: once

CDR3 DNA: TGCGCCAGCAGTAAGTTTGTAGGGAATTCACCCCTCCACTTT
CDR3 protein: CASSKFVGNSPLHF
V gene: TRBV6-1
D gene: .
J gene: TRBJ1-6
clone size: .

CDR3 DNA: TGTGCCAGCAGCTCATCAAGCGGGGGGGGGTCCTACAATGAGCAGTTCTTC
CDR3 protein: CASSSSSGGGSYNEQFF
V gene: TRBV5-4
D gene: TRBD2
J gene: TRBJ2-1
clone size: .

CDR3 DNA: TGTGCTAGCAGTTACTCGGCGGGATTGTACACCGGGAAGCTGTTTTTT
CDR3 protein: CASSYSAGLYTGKLFF
V gene: TRBV6-5
D gene: .
J gene: TRBJ2-2
clone size: .

CDR3 DNA: TGTGCTGGTGGTTTGGCACCGGCCGGGGAGCTGTTTTTT
CDR3 protein: CAGGLAPAGELFF
V gene: TRBV12-5
D gene: .
J gene: TRBJ2-2
clone size: once

CDR3 DNA: TGTGCCAGCAGCACCGGACTAGCGGGAGGGAGGGAGCAGTACTTC
CDR3 protein: CASSTGLAGGREQYF
V gene: TRBV11-2
D gene: TRBD2
J gene: TRBJ2-7
clone size: .

CDR3 DNA: TGCGTCAGCAGTACAGAGGGAAACGAGCAGTACTTC
CDR3 protein: CVSSTEGNEQYF
V gene: TRBV5-1
D gene: .
J gene: TRBJ2-7
clone size: .

CDR3 DNA: TGTGCCAGCAGCTTACGGACAGGGTATGAAGAACTGTTTTTT
CDR3 protein: CASSLRTGYEELFF
V gene: TRBV11-2
D gene: TRBD1
J gene: TRBJ1-4
clone size: .

CDR3 DNA: TGTGCCAACAGTGCAGGGTCCAGCGGGAGCGTTACGCAGTACTTC
CDR3 protein: CANSAGSSGSVTQYF
V gene: TRBV11-2
D gene: TRBD2
J gene: TRBJ2-7
clone size: .

CDR3 DNA: TGTGACAGCAGCCCGGGAGACAATCAGCCCCAGCATTTT
CDR3 protein: CDSSPGDNQPQHF
V gene: TRBV6-2/TRBV6-3
D gene: .
J gene: TRBJ1-5
clone size: .